These 28 T cell receptor beta chains were all obtained from the same sample, sequenced in a study of shared clonotypes between healthy human individuals. Method: immunoSEQ multiplex PCR; TCRdb's copy keeps in-frame clones and lacks some. The profile shows around 690,000 clones, 80% to 95% of them singletons. The sequenced sample was memory CD8+ T cells from PBMCs. The subset was: CD45RO+ cells pooled with CCR7-negative TemRA cells. Receptors originate from a man younger than 35 in good health. Some clones in this sample may be carry-over from other donors' samples.

This clone has just one count. This chain uses TRBV27 with TRBJ2-7; 8 nucleotides agree with TRBD1. The ends lost 2 bases at V and 3 bases at J; junction bases unmatched: 15. Per the germline V gene, CDR1 is MNHEY and CDR2 is SMNVEV (reference sequence). The CDR3 contains 18 residues. CDR3 in DNA: TGTGCCAGCAGTTTAGCATGGACAGGGTCGTTTCCTGGCTACGAGCAGTACTTC. It specifies CASSLAWTGSFPGYEQYF.

This chain joins TRBV6-5 and TRBJ2-7, with TRBD2 matching over 11 bases. The CDR3 sequence is 15 residues long. Germline CDR1 and CDR2: MNHEY and SVGAGI. V shed 0 bases, J shed 5 bases, and the junction held 3 bases outside the gene matches. This CDR3 is CASSYSLAGGDEQYF. CDR3 nucleotide sequence: TGTGCCAGCAGTTACTCCCTAGCGGGAGGTGACGAGCAGTACTTC.

The chain couples TRBV7-3 to TRBJ2-3, with 7 bases lining up with TRBD2. The CDR3 has 15 amino acids. Germline loops: CDR1 SGHTA, CDR2 FQGTGA. V gave up 5 bases and J gave up 0 bases; unmatched junction bases: 5. CDR3 residues: CASSPGSGSTDTQYF. The CDR3 coding sequence is TGTGCCAGCAGCCCTGGTAGCGGGAGCACAGATACGCAGTATTTT.

V and J are TRBV13 and TRBJ2-1; the match to TRBD2 covers 12 bases. CDR1 is PRHDT, CDR2 FYEKMQ, per germline (reference sequence). This CDR3 comprises 15 residues. Germline trimming cut 5 bases from V and 7 bases from J; bases unmatched to any gene: 6. This chain's CDR3 is CASSLGTSGSNEQFF. The CDR3 DNA sequence: TGTGCCAGCAGCCTCGGGACTAGCGGGTCGAATGAGCAGTTCTTC.

V is TRBV4-1 and J is TRBJ2-7; unclear D gene. Trimming took 0 bases from V and 1 from J, leaving 13 bases between them. Germline V gene lookup returns CDR1 MGHRA and CDR2 YSYEKL. The CDR3 is made up of 16 amino acids. DNA for the CDR3: TGCGCCAGCAGCCAAGATCTGCCTAGTCGGTCCTACGAGCAGTACTTC. This encodes CASSQDLPSRSYEQYF.

The CDR3 spells CASSFLPGPYEQYF. In nucleotides, the CDR3 is TGTGCCAGCAGCTTTCTCCCCGGTCCCTACGAGCAGTACTTC. The chain combines TRBV7-9 with TRBJ2-7, with no clear D. Per germline, CDR1 SEHNR and CDR2 FQNEAQ (reference sequence). The V end lost 3 bases, the J end lost 2 bases, and 11 bases lay between the germline ends. The CDR3 is 14 amino acids.

The V gene is TRBV7-8, the J gene TRBJ2-5; TRBD2 might be the D (5 bases). The CDR3 loop spans 15 amino acids. CDR1 SGHVS and CDR2 FQNEAQ come from the germline V gene. Trimming cost V 1 base and J 5 bases, with 14 bases left between them. The CDR3 protein is CASSLVEPRGETQYF. CDR3 DNA sequence: TGTGCCAGCAGCTTAGTTGAGCCGAGAGGGGAGACCCAGTACTTC.

This chain links TRBV11-2 with TRBJ2-1, with D perhaps TRBD2 (5 bases). V was shortened by 1 base and J by 10 bases, with 11 bases between the two germline ends. The CDR3 extends over 13 amino acids. Germline V gene sequence: CDR1 SGHAT, CDR2 FQNNGV. For the CDR3, the DNA is TGTGCCAGCAGCTTAGGGGCGGGTGGGGAGCAGTTCTTC. Amino acids: CASSLGAGGEQFF.

The V gene is TRBV29-1, the J gene TRBJ1-2; D not certain. Germline CDR1 and CDR2: SQVTM and ANQGSEA. V was clipped by 7 bases and J by 4 bases, with 13 bases between them. This CDR3 spans 12 amino acids. CDR3 amino acids: CSAPHGPYGYTF. Here the CDR3 DNA reads TGCAGCGCGCCTCACGGCCCCTATGGCTACACCTTC.

V and J are TRBV28 and TRBJ2-1, with TRBD1 identical over 7 bases. V trimming: 2 bases; J trimming: 6 bases; junction bases outside the gene matches: 13. This CDR3 region has 17 residues. Germline assignment: CDR1 MDHEN and CDR2 SYDVKM. DNA for the CDR3: TGTGCCAGCAGTTTACAACCGCCGGGACAGATCGCCAATGAGCAGTTCTTC. This codes for CASSLQPPGQIANEQFF.

This clone came up many times. The chain has TRBV18 and TRBJ1-5, with unresolved D. CDR1 and CDR2 from the germline V gene are KGHSH and LQKENI. CDR3 length: 14 amino acids. Trimming took off 2 bases at V and 3 bases at J, with 8 bases between the two ends. The CDR3 loop is CASSPSRFNQPQHF. DNA for the CDR3: TGTGCCAGCTCACCAAGCAGGTTCAATCAGCCCCAGCATTTT.

The chain has TRBV28 and TRBJ2-3; D is ambiguous. Germline V lookup: CDR1 MDHEN, CDR2 SYDVKM. The CDR3 loop spans 13 amino acids. V shed 3 bases and J shed 3 bases, with 7 bases lying between them. The CDR3 spells CASSFGPTDTQYF. CDR3 sequence (DNA): TGTGCCAGCAGTTTTGGGCCGACAGATACGCAGTATTTT. Full variable domain (outside the CDR3, taken from reference TRBV28 and TRBJ2-3): DVKVTQSSRYLVKRTGEKVFLECVQDMDHENMFWYRQDPGLGLRLIYFSYDVKMKEKGDIPEGYSVSREKKERFSLILESASTNQTSMYLCASSFGPTDTQYFGPGTRLTVL.

The genes are TRBV6-1 and TRBJ1-2; D is unclear. V lost 10 bases, J lost 8 bases, and 17 bases lay in between. The CDR3 length is 12 residues. Germline CDR1 MNHNS, CDR2 SASEGT. CDR3: CANTPGELGYTF. Here the CDR3 DNA reads TGTGCCAATACCCCCGGGGAGTTGGGCTACACCTTC.

This sequence joins TRBV2 and TRBJ2-7, with TRBD2 identical over 10 bases. This CDR3 has 15 amino acids. Germline assignment: CDR1 SNHLY and CDR2 FYNNEI. V trimming: 3 bases; J trimming: 4 bases; junction bases outside the gene matches: 6. CDR3 nucleotide sequence: TGTGCCAGCAGTGATCGACTAGCGGGCATTTACGAGCAGTACTTC. Protein: CASSDRLAGIYEQYF.

CDR3 loop: CASSLGGSYSGYTF. CDR3 DNA: TGTGCCAGCAGCTTAGGAGGGAGCTACTCTGGCTACACCTTC. The V call is TRBV11-2, the J call TRBJ1-2; D remains unclear. The germline gives CDR1 SGHAT, CDR2 FQNNGV. Trimming took off 1 base at V and 7 bases at J, with 13 bases between the two ends. The CDR3 is 14 residues long.

The chain recombines TRBV10-3 with TRBJ2-5, with D maybe TRBD2 (5 bases). This CDR3 has 12 residues. The germline V gene has CDR1 ENHRY and CDR2 SYGVKD. V gave up 2 bases and J gave up 5 bases, with 6 bases separating them. The CDR3 DNA follows: TGTGCCATCAGTGAGCGAGGGGAGACCCAGTACTTC. It is translated as CAISERGETQYF.

The sample holds one count of this clone. The genes are TRBV4-2 and TRBJ1-2; D gene ambiguous. The CDR3 extends over 13 amino acids. CDR1 and CDR2 from the germline V gene are LGHNA and YNFKEQ. V lost 1 base to trimming and J lost 2 bases, with 5 bases between them. The CDR3 spells CASSQGPNYGYTF. CDR3 nucleotides: TGTGCCAGCAGCCAAGGCCCAAACTATGGCTACACCTTC.

V and J are TRBV6-5 and TRBJ2-5; D is unresolved. CDR3 size: 15 residues. From germline, CDR1 is MNHEY and CDR2 SVGAGI. Trimming left V 2 bases short and J 2 bases short, with 12 bases between. The DNA for the CDR3 is TGTGCCAGCAGTTACGCGGACGGTATACAAGAGACCCAGTACTTC. This encodes CASSYADGIQETQYF.

The chain links TRBV7-8 to TRBJ2-1; a weak D match, TRBD2 (6 bases). The CDR3 loop spans 15 amino acids. Trimming took 4 bases from V and 0 from J, leaving 10 bases between them. Germline CDR1 and CDR2: SGHVS and FQNEAQ. CDR3: CASSSRGASYNEQFF. In DNA form, the CDR3 reads TGTGCCAGCAGCTCGCGGGGAGCCTCCTACAATGAGCAGTTCTTC.

This clone was seen once. This chain links TRBV28 with TRBJ1-4; the D gene is possibly TRBD1 (6 bases). Trimming took off 4 bases at V and 6 bases at J, with 15 bases between the two ends. The CDR3 is 15 amino acids. Looked up from germline, CDR1 is MDHEN and CDR2 is SYDVKM. For the CDR3, the DNA is TGTGCCAGCAGTTACGGGGGGCCGTGGGATGAAAAACTGTTTTTT. It specifies CASSYGGPWDEKLFF.

This rearrangement joins TRBV28 to TRBJ2-5; either TRBD1 or TRBD2 may supply D (6 bases each). V was cut by 2 bases and J by 2 bases, with 12 bases left in between. The CDR3 extends over 15 amino acids. Germline lookup yields CDR1 MDHEN and CDR2 SYDVKM. The CDR3 region has the DNA TGTGCCAGCAGTTTAGGAGGGGGTTTGCAAGAGACCCAGTACTTC. It translates to CASSLGGGLQETQYF.

Written as DNA, the CDR3 is TGTGCCATCAGTGACCGGACAGTCGCGGGAAATGAGCAGTTCTTC. This sequence encodes CAISDRTVAGNEQFF. The chain links TRBV10-3 to TRBJ2-1; D could derive from TRBD1 or TRBD2 (6 bases each). From germline, CDR1 is ENHRY and CDR2 SYGVKD. CDR3 length: 15 amino acids. Trimming cost V 3 bases and J 7 bases, with 16 bases left between them.

V and J are TRBV14 and TRBJ2-7; 8 nucleotides agree with TRBD2. The V gene's germline CDR1 is SGHDN and CDR2 FVKESK. J gave up 2 bases and V 3 bases, and 6 bases lay outside the gene matches. The CDR3 has 15 residues. The CDR3 coding sequence is TGTGCCAGCAGCCAGTTAGCGGGGCTAACCTACGAGCAGTACTTC. The encoded protein is CASSQLAGLTYEQYF.

This clone showed up just once. V and J are TRBV6-1 and TRBJ2-1, with 8 bases lining up with TRBD2. The V segment lost 4 bases and the J segment 5 bases; nucleotides outside the gene matches: 7. The CDR3 runs 15 residues. The germline V gene encodes CDR1 MNHNS and CDR2 SASEGT. The DNA of the CDR3 is TGTGCCAGCAGTGCGAGACTAGCGCCGAACAATGAGCAGTTCTTC. Its protein is CASSARLAPNNEQFF.

The chain links TRBV5-1 to TRBJ1-2; 7 nucleotides agree with TRBD1. V was clipped by 1 base and J by 4 bases; unmatched bases: 4. Germline CDR1 and CDR2: SGHRS and YFSETQ. There are 14 residues in the CDR3. The CDR3 is CASSLTGAIYGYTF. CDR3 nucleotide sequence: TGCGCCAGCAGCTTGACAGGGGCAATCTATGGCTACACCTTC.

The rearrangement joins TRBV28 to TRBJ1-5; TRBD1 might be the D (5 bases). With 5 bases removed from V and 7 bases from J, the gap between germline ends came to 12 bases. Germline V gene sequence: CDR1 MDHEN, CDR2 SYDVKM. The CDR3 covers 13 residues. Here the CDR3 reads CASSPGSWQPQHF. The CDR3 DNA reads as TGTGCCAGCAGTCCAGGGTCGTGGCAGCCCCAGCATTTT.

The chain combines TRBV5-8 with TRBJ2-7, with TRBD1 as a possible D gene (6 bases). The CDR3 extends over 15 amino acids. The germline V and J ends were trimmed by 1 base and 3 bases, with 14 bases remaining between them. Germline lookup yields CDR1 SGHTS and CDR2 YDEGEE. CDR3 in DNA: TGTGCCAGCAGCTTGATCTTTCGGGACATCTACGAGCAGTACTTC. Its protein is CASSLIFRDIYEQYF.

The genes are TRBV10-3 and TRBJ1-2; no firm D call. The CDR3 covers 16 residues. Germline values: CDR1 ENHRY, CDR2 SYGVKD. Trimming stripped 6 bases from V and 3 bases from J, with 20 bases between. CDR3 DNA: TGTGCCATCAGGGGGATGTATCTACAAAGGGACTATGGCTACACCTTC. Amino acid sequence: CAIRGMYLQRDYGYTF.